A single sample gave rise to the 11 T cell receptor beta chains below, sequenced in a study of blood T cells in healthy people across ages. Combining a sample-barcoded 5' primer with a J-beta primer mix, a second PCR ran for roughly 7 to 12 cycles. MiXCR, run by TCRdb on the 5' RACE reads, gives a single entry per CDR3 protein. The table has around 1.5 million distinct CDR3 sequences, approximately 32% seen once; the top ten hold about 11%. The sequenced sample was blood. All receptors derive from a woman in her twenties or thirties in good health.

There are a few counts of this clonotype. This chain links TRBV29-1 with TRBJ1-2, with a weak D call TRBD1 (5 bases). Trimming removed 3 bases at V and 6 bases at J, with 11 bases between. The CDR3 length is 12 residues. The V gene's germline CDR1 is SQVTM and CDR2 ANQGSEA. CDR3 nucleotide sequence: TGCAGCGTTGAGAGCAAAGGGGATGGCTACACCTTC. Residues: CSVESKGDGYTF.

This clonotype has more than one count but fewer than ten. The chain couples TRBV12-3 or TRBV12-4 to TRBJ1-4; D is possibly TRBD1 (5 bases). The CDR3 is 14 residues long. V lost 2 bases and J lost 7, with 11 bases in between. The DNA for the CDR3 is TGTGCCAGCAGTTTACGTCAGGGAAGTGAAAAACTGTTTTTT. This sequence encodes CASSLRQGSEKLFF.

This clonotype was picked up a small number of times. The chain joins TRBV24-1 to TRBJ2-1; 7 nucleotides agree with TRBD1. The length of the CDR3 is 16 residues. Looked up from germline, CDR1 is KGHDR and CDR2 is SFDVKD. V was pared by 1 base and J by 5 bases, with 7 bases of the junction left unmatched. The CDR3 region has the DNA TGTGCCACCAGTGATTTTGACAGGGAAGGTCACAATGAGCAGTTCTTC. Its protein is CATSDFDREGHNEQFF.

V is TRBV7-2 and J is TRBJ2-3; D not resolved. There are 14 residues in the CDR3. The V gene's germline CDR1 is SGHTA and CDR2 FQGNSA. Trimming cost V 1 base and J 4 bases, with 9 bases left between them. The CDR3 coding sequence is TGTGCCAGCAGCTTAGTCGGCTGGGCAGATACGCAGTATTTT. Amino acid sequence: CASSLVGWADTQYF. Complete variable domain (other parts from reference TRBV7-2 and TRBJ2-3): GAGVSQSPSNKVTEKGKDVELRCDPISGHTALYWYRQSLGQGLEFLIYFQGNSAPDKSGLPSDRFSAERTGGSVSTLTIQRTQQEDSAVYLCASSLVGWADTQYFGPGTRLTVL.

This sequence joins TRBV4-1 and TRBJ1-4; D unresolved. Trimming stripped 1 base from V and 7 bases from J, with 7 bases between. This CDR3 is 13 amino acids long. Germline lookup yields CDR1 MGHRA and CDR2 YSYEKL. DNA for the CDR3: TGCGCCAGCAGCCAAGTCATAGGTGAAAAACTGTTTTTT. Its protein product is CASSQVIGEKLFF.

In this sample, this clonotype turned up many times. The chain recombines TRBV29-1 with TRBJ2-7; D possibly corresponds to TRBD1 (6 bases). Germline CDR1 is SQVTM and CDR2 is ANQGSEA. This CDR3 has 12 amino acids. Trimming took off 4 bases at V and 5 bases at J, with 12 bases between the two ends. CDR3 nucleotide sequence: TGCAGCGTTGGGGTGGGGGCGGACGAGCAGTACTTC. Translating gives CSVGVGADEQYF.

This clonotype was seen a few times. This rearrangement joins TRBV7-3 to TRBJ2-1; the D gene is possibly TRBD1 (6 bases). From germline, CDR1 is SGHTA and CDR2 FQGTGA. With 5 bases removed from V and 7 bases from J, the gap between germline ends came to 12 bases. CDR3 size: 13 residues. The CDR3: CASSNQQGNEQFF. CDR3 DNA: TGTGCCAGCAGCAACCAACAGGGAAATGAGCAGTTCTTC.

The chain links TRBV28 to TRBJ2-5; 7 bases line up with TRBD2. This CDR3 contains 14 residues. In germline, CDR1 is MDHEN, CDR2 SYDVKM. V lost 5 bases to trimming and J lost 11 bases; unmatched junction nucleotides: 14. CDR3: CASSVGWAGREQYF. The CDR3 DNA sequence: TGTGCCAGCAGTGTAGGATGGGCAGGGAGGGAGCAGTACTTC.

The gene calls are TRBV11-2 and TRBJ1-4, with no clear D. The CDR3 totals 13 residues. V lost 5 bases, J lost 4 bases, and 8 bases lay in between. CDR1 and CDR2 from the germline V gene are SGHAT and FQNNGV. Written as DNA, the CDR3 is TGTGCCAGCAGCCCAAGGTTTAATGAAAAACTGTTTTTT. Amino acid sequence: CASSPRFNEKLFF.

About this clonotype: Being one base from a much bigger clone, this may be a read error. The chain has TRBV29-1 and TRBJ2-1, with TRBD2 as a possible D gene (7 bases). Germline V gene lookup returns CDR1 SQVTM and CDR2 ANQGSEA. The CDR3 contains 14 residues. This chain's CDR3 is CRVGGGGEYNEQFF. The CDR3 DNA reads TGCCGCGTTGGAGGGGGGGGAGAATACAATGAGCAGTTCTTC.

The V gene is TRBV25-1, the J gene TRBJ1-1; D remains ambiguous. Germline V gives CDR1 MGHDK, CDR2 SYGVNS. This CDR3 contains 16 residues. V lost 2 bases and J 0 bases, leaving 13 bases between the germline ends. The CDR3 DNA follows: TGTGCCAGCAGTGAACGGGGTTCTGGGGTGAACACTGAAGCTTTCTTT. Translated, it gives CASSERGSGVNTEAFF.